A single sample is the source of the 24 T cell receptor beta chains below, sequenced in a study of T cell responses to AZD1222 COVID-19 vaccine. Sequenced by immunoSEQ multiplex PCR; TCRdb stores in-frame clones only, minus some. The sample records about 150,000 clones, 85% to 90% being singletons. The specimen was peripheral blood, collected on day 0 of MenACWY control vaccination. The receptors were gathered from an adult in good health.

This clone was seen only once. As DNA, the CDR3 is TGCGCCAGCAGGGCCAACTCTGGAAACACCATATATTTT. Protein: CASRANSGNTIYF. This chain connects TRBV5-1 to TRBJ1-3; unclear D gene. The CDR3 runs 13 residues. Trimming removed 5 bases at V and 0 bases at J, with 6 bases between. Germline V gives CDR1 SGHRS, CDR2 YFSETQ. Based on the CDR3 plus reference TRBV5-1 and TRBJ1-3, the full variable domain is KAGVTQTPRYLIKTRGQQVTLSCSPISGHRSVSWYQQTPGQGLQFLFEYFSETQRNKGNFPGRFSGRQFSNSRSEMNVSTLELGDSALYLCASRANSGNTIYFGEGSWLTVV.

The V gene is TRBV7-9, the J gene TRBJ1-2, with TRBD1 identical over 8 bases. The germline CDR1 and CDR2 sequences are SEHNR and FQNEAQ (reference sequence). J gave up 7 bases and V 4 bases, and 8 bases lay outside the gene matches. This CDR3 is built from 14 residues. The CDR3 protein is CASSSQGAAFGYTF. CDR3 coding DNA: TGTGCCAGCAGCTCTCAGGGGGCCGCCTTTGGCTACACCTTC. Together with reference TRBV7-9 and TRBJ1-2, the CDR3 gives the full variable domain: DTGVSQNPRHKITKRGQNVTFRCDPISEHNRLYWYRQTLGQGPEFLTYFQNEAQLEKSRLLSDRFSAERPKGSFSTLEIQRTEQGDSAMYLCASSSQGAAFGYTFGSGTRLTVV.

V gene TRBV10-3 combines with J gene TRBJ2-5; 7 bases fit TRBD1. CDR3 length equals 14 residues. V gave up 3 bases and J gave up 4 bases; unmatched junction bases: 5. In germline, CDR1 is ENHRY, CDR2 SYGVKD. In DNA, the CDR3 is TGTGCCATCAGTGAAGTAAGGGGGCGAGAGACCCAGTACTTC. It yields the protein CAISEVRGRETQYF.

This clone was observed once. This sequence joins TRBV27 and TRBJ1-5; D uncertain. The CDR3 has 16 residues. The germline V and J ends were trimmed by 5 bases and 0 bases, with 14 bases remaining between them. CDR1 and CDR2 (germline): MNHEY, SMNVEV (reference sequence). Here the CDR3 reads CASSKGSRYSNQPQHF. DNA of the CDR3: TGTGCCAGCAGTAAGGGTAGTCGTTATAGCAATCAGCCCCAGCATTTT.

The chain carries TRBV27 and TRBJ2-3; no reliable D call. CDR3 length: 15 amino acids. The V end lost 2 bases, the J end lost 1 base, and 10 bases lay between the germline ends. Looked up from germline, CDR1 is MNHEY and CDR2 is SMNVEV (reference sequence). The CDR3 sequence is CASSLTSAGTDTQYF. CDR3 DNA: TGTGCCAGCAGTTTAACTTCAGCAGGCACAGATACGCAGTATTTT.

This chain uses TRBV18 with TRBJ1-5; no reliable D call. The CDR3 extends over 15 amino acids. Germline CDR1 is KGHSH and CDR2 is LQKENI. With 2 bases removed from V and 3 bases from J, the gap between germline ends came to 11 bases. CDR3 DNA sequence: TGTGCCAGCTCACCAGGCACCGGTTACAATCAGCCCCAGCATTTT. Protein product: CASSPGTGYNQPQHF.

The CDR3 DNA follows: TGCGCCAGCAGTTCGGGGACAGGGAGGGCAGATACGCAGTATTTT. Protein product: CASSSGTGRADTQYF. The chain uses TRBV5-1 and TRBJ2-3; 9 positions match TRBD1. CDR3 length: 15 amino acids. Germline CDR1 reads SGHRS; CDR2 reads YFSETQ. J lost 4 bases, V lost 5 bases, and 8 bases had no gene match. Combining the CDR3 with reference TRBV5-1 and TRBJ2-3 gives the whole variable domain KAGVTQTPRYLIKTRGQQVTLSCSPISGHRSVSWYQQTPGQGLQFLFEYFSETQRNKGNFPGRFSGRQFSNSRSEMNVSTLELGDSALYLCASSSGTGRADTQYFGPGTRLTVL.

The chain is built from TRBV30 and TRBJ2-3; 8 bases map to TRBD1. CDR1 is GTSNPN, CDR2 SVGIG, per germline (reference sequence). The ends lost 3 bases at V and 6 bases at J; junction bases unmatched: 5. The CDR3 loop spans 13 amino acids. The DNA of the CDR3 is TGTGCCTGGAGCATGACAGGGGCGGATACGCAGTATTTT. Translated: CAWSMTGADTQYF.

The CDR3 loop reads CSASPGADSGNTIYF. DNA of the CDR3: TGCAGTGCTAGTCCAGGGGCAGACTCTGGAAACACCATATATTTT. The rearrangement uses TRBV20-1 and TRBJ1-3, with D perhaps TRBD1 (6 bases). The V end lost 3 bases, the J end lost 0 bases, and 12 bases lay between the germline ends. The germline V gene encodes CDR1 DFQATT and CDR2 SNEGSKA (reference sequence). The length of the CDR3 is 15 residues.

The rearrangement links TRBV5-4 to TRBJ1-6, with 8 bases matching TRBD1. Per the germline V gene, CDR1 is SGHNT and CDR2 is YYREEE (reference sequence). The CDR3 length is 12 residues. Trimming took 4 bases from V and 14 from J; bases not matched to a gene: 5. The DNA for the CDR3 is TGTGCCAGCAGCCCTGGACAGGGTTCCCTCCACTTT. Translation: CASSPGQGSLHF.

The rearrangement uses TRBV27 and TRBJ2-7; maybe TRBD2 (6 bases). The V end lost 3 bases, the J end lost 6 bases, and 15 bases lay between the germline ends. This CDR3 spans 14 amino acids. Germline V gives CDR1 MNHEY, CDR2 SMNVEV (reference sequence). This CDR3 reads CASSFVGEEGEQYF. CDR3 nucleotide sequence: TGTGCCAGCAGTTTTGTGGGGGAGGAAGGCGAGCAGTACTTC.

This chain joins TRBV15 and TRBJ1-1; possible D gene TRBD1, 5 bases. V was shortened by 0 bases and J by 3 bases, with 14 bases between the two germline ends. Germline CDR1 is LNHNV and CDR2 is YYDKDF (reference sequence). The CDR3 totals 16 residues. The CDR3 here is CATSRDFGGTDTEAFF. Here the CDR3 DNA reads TGTGCCACCAGCAGAGATTTCGGGGGTACAGACACTGAAGCTTTCTTT.

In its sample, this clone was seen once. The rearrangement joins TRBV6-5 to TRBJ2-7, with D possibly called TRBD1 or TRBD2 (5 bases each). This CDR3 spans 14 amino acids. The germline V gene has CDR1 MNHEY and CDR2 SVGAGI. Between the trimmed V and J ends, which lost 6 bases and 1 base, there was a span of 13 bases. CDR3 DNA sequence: TGTGCCAGCAGATCCGGGACGCGGTCCTACGAGCAGTACGTC. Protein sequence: CASRSGTRSYEQYV.

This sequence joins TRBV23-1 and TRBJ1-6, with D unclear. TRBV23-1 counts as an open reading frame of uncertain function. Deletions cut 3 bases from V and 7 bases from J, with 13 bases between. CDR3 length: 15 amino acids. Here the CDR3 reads CASSQSTRGNSPLHF. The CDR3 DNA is TGCGCCAGCAGTCAGTCCACTAGAGGAAATTCACCCCTCCACTTT.

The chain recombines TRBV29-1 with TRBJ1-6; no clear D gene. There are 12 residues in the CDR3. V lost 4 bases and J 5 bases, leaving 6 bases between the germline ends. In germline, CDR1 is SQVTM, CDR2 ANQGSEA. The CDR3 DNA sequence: TGCAGCGTTGGAACAGATAATTCACCCCTCCACTTT. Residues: CSVGTDNSPLHF.

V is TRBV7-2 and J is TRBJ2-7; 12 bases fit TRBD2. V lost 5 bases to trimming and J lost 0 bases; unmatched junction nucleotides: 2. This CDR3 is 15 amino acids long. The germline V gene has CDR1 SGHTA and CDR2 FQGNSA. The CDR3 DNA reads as TGTGCCAGCAGCCTGACTAGCGGGAGCTCCTACGAGCAGTACTTC. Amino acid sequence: CASSLTSGSSYEQYF.

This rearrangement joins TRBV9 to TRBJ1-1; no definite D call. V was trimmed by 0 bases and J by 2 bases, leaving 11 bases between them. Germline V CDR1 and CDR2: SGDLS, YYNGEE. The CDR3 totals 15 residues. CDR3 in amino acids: CASSVGAGRNTEAFF. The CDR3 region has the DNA TGTGCCAGCAGCGTAGGTGCGGGGAGAAACACTGAAGCTTTCTTT. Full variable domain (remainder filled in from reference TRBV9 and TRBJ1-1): DSGVTQTPKHLITATGQRVTLRCSPRSGDLSVYWYQQSLDQGLQFLIQYYNGEERAKGNILERFSAQQFPDLHSELNLSSLELGDSALYFCASSVGAGRNTEAFFGQGTRLTVV.

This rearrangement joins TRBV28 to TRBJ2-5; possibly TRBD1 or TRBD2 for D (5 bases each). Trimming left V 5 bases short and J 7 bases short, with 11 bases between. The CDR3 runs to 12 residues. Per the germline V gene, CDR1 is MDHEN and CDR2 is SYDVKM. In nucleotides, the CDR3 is TGTGCCAGCAGTCTTCTTGGGGGGACCCAGTACTTC. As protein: CASSLLGGTQYF. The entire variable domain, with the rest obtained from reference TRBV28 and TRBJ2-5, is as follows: DVKVTQSSRYLVKRTGEKVFLECVQDMDHENMFWYRQDPGLGLRLIYFSYDVKMKEKGDIPEGYSVSREKKERFSLILESASTNQTSMYLCASSLLGGTQYFGPGTRLLVL.

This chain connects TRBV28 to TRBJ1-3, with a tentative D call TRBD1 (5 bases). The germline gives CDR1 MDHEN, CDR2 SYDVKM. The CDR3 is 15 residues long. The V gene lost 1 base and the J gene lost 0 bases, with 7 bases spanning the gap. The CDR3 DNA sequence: TGTGCCAGCAGTTTATTCGGGGGCTCTGGAAACACCATATATTTT. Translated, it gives CASSLFGGSGNTIYF.

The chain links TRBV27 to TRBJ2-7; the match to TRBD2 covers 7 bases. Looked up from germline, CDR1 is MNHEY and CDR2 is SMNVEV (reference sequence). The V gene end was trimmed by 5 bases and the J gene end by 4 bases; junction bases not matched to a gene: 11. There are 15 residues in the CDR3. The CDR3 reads CASSPGRLAAYEQYF. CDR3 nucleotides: TGTGCCAGCAGTCCAGGGAGGCTAGCGGCGTACGAGCAGTACTTC.

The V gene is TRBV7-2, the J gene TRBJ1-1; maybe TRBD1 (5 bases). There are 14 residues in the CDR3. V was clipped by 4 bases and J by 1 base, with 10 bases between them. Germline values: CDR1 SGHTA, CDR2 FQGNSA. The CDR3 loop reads CASSYGTANTEAFF. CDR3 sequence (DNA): TGTGCCAGCAGCTACGGGACGGCGAACACTGAAGCTTTCTTT.

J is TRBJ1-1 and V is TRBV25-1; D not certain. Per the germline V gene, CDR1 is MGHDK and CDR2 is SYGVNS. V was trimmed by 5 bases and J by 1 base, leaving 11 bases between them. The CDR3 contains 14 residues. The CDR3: CASSPAGANTEAFF. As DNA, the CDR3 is TGTGCCAGCAGTCCGGCAGGAGCGAACACTGAAGCTTTCTTT.

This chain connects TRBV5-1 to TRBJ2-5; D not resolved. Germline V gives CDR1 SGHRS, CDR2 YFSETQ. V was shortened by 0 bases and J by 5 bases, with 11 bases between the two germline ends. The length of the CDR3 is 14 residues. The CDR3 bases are TGCGCCAGCAGCTTGGCTGGCGGAAGGGAGACCCAGTACTTC. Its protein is CASSLAGGRETQYF.

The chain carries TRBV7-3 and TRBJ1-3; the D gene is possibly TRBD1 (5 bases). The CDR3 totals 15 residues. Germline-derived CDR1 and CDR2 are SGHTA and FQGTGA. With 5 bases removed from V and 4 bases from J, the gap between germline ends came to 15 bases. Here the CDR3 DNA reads TGTGCCAGCAGCCTGGGGCAGGGTGGAGGAAACACCATATATTTT. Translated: CASSLGQGGGNTIYF.